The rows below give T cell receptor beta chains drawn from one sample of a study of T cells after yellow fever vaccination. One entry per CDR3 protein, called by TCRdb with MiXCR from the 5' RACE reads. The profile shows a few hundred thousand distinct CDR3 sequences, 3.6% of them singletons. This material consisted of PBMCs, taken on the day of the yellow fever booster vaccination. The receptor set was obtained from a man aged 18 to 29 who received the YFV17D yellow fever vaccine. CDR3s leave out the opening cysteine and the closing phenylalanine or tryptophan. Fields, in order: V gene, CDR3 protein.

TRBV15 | ATSIDRVGKTQY
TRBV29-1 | SVDRGQDTQY
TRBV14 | ASSQAGEKLF
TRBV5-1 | ASSLRQGATDTQY
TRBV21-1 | ASSKVGSPGPGELF
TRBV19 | ASQSRATDTQY
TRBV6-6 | ASIKAGGTEAF
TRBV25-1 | ASRDSANYGYT
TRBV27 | ASSLKRGTDTQY
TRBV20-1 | SASGVRDYQPQH
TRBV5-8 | ASSLARTTGELF
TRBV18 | ASSPTLGEVDGYT
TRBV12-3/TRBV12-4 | ASSSPEGRKQETQY
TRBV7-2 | ASSSGFPGSSYNEQF
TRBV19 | ASSPPVSGANVLT
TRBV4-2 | ASSQGTSGDNEQF
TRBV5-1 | ASSLESGLNQPQH
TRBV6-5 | ASSLKRGQGPETQY
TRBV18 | ASSPPPSNIQY
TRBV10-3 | AISLGLTPGNTIY
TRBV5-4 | ASRRNRATVGTDTQY
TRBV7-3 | ASSFIAGSTDTQY
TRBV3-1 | ASSPLVSGTEAF
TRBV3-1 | ASSQAVRDYSPLH
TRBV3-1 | ASSQDGAASAYNEQF
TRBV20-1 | SALSGGAPDTQY
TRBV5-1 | ASSGGQGNTEAF
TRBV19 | ASSMSLYAGELF
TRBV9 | ASSALQGGVTNEKLF
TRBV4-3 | ASSQEIPGLNTGELF
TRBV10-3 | AISESGGAGYGYT
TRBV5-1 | ASSYEGHGELF
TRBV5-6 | ASSLETYYNEQF
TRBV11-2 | ASRPVRGAGELF
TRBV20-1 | SAGETGKTGELF
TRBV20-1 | SASGTSSRTDTQY
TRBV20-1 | SARDRRGEGEKLF
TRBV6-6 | ASSYDGGRETQY
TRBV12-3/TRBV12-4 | ASSPRRDIQY
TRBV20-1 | SALGYSNQPQH